A single sample is the source of the 3 T cell receptor beta chains below, sequenced in a study of cytomegalovirus exposure and HLA in healthy donors. Use of 60 Vbeta and 13 Jbeta primers characterized the PCR. TCRdb's copy holds only in-frame clones and misses some; the assay was immunoSEQ multiplex PCR. The repertoire holds around 170,000 clones, with roughly 75% as singletons. The specimen sequenced was PBMCs. The receptors derive from a woman aged 50 to 65 in good health and CMV-seropositive.

This CDR3 reads CASSEEDSTDSPLHF. CDR3 DNA: TGTGCCAGCAGCGAGGAGGACAGTACGGATTCACCCCTCCACTTT. The chain combines TRBV9 with TRBJ1-6; TRBD1 is a possible D gene (6 bases). Germline CDR1 SGDLS, CDR2 YYNGEE. There are 15 residues in the CDR3. V was trimmed by 3 bases and J by 8 bases, leaving 15 bases between them.

About this clone itself: Distinct nucleotide sequences in the sample also encode this CDR3. The rearrangement links TRBV9 to TRBJ2-5; D is unresolved. This CDR3 contains 13 residues. The V and J ends lost 2 bases and 2 bases respectively, with 7 bases between them. In germline, CDR1 is SGDLS, CDR2 YYNGEE. CDR3 DNA sequence: TGTGCCAGCAGCGTCGAGTCGCAAGAGACCCAGTACTTC. Translating gives CASSVESQETQYF.

This clone is a singleton in its sample. The chain uses TRBV9 and TRBJ1-1; tentatively, D is TRBD1 (6 bases). CDR1 and CDR2 (germline): SGDLS, YYNGEE. The ends were cut back, 4 bases at V and 7 bases at J, with 17 bases in the middle. This CDR3 has 14 amino acids. The CDR3 DNA is TGTGCCAGCAGCCCCCCCCTGACAGGCATTGAAGCTTTCTTT. Amino acids: CASSPPLTGIEAFF.